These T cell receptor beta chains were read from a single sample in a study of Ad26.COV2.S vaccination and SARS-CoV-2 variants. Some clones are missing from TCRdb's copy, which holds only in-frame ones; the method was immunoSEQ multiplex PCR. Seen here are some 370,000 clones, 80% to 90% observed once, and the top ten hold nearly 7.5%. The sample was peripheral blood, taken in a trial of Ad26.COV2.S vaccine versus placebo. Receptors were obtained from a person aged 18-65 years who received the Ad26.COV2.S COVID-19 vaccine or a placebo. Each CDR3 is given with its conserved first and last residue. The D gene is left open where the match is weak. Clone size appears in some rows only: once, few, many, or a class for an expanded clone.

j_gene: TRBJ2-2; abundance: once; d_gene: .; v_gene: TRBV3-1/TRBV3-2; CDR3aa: CASRQRDTYSGNTGELFF; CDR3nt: TGTGCCAGCAGACAACGGGACACCTACTCTGGCAACACCGGGGAGCTGTTTTTT
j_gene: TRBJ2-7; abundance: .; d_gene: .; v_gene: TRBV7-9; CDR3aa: CASSYMDSETYYEQYF; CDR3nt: TGTGCCAGCAGCTATATGGACAGCGAGACGTACTACGAGCAGTACTTC
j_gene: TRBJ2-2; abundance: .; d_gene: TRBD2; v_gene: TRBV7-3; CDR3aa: CASRGANTGELFF; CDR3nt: TGTGCCAGCCGGGGGGCGAACACCGGGGAGCTGTTTTTT
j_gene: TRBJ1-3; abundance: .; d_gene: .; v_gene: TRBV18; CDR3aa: CASSPGLPAGNTIYF; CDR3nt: TGTGCCAGCTCACCAGGTCTGCCCGCTGGAAACACCATATATTTT
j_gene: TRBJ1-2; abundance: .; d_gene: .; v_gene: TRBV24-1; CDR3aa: CATSQSDGRGYTF; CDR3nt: TGTGCCACCAGCCAGTCGGACGGAAGAGGCTACACCTTC
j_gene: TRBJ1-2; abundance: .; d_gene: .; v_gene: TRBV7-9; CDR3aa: CASSLKSGVGYGYTF; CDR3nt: TGTGCCAGCAGCTTGAAGAGTGGGGTGGGCTATGGCTACACCTTC
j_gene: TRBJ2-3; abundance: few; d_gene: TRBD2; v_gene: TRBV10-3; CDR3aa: CAISQSGVTDTQYF; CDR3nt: TGTGCCATCAGCCAAAGCGGGGTAACAGATACGCAGTATTTT
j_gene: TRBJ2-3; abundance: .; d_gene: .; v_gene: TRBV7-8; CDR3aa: CASSPKGADTQYF; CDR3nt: TGTGCCAGCAGCCCGAAGGGTGCAGATACGCAGTATTTT
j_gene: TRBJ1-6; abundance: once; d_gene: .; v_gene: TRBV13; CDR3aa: CASSLYQYNSPLHF; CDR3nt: TGTGCCAGCAGCTTATACCAGTATAATTCACCCCTCCACTTT
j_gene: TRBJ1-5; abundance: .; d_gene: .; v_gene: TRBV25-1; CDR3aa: CASSGGHSNQPQHF; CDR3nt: TGTGCCAGCAGTGGGGGGCATAGCAATCAGCCCCAGCATTTT
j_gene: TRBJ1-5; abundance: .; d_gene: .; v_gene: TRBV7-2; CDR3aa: CASSGSGLPNQPQHF; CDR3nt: TGTGCCAGCAGCGGATCGGGCCTCCCTAATCAGCCCCAGCATTTT
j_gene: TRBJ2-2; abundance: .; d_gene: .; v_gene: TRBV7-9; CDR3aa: CASSLTGWGNTGELFF; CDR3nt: TGTGCCAGCAGCCTTACAGGGTGGGGTAACACCGGGGAGCTGTTTTTT
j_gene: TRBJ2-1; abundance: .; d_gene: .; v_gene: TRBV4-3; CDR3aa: CASSPYRETYNEQFF; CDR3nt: TGCGCCAGCAGCCCGTACAGGGAGACCTACAATGAGCAGTTCTTC
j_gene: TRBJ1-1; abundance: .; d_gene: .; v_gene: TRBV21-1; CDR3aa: CASSKGARGANTEAFF; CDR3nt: TGTGCCAGCAGCAAAGGGGCAAGGGGGGCGAACACTGAAGCTTTCTTT
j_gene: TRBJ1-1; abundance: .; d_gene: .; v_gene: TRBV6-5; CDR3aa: CASSRPGGGNTEAFF; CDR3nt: TGTGCCAGCAGTCGTCCTGGGGGCGGAAACACTGAAGCTTTCTTT
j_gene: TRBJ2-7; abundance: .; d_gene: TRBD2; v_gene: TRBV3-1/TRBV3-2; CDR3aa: CASSLYSGRRSYEQYF; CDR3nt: TGTGCCAGCAGCCTCTATAGCGGGAGACGGTCCTACGAGCAGTACTTC
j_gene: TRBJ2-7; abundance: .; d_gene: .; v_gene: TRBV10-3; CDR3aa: CAISESSEMPYEQYF; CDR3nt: TGTGCCATCAGTGAGTCTAGTGAAATGCCCTACGAGCAGTACTTC
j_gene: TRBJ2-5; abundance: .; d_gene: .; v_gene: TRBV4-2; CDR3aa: CASSPPGGETQYF; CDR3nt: TGTGCCAGCAGCCCCCCCGGAGGGGAGACCCAGTACTTC
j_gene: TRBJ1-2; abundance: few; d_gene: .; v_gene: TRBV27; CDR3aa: CASSLSGLAGYTF; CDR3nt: TGTGCCAGCAGTTTATCAGGGTTAGCTGGCTACACCTTC
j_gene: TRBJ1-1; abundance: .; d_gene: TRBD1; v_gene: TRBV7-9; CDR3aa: CASSPQGGEAFF; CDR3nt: TGTGCCAGCAGCCCACAGGGGGGCGAAGCTTTCTTT
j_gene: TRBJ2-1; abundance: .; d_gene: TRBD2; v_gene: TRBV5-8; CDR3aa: CASSFSSGAYNEQFF; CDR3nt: TGTGCCAGCAGCTTTTCTAGCGGGGCCTACAATGAGCAGTTCTTC
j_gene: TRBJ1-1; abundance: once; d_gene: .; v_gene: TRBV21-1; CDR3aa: CASSKVEEEPLWNTEAFF; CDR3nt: TGTGCCAGCAGCAAAGTGGAGGAGGAGCCCCTGTGGAACACTGAAGCTTTCTTT
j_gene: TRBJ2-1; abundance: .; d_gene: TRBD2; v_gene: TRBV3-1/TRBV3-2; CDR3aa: CASSPDSGSRYNEQFF; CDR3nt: TGTGCCAGCAGCCCGGATAGCGGGAGTAGATACAATGAGCAGTTCTTC
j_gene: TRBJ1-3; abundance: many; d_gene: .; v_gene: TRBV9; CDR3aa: CASSEGGSLGNTIYF; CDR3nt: TGTGCCAGCAGCGAAGGGGGTTCCCTTGGAAACACCATATATTTT
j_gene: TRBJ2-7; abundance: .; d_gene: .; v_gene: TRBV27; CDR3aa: CASSLRADFYEQYF; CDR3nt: TGTGCCAGCAGTTTACGAGCGGATTTCTACGAGCAGTACTTC
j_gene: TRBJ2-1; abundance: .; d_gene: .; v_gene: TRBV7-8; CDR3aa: CASSPTSSRLVEQFF; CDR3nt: TGTGCCAGCAGCCCAACTAGCTCACGGCTCGTTGAGCAGTTCTTC
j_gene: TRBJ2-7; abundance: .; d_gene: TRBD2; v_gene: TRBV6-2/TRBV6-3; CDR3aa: CASSYVGGEQYF; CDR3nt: TGTGCCAGCAGTTACGTCGGGGGGGAGCAGTACTTC
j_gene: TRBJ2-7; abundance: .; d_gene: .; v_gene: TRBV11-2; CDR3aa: CASGGGMVRKYEQYF; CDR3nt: TGTGCCTCCGGAGGGGGGATGGTACGTAAATACGAGCAGTACTTC
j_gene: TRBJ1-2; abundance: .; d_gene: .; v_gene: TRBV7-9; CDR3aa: CASSGAGEDGYTF; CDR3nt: TGTGCCAGCAGCGGAGCGGGCGAAGACGGCTACACCTTC
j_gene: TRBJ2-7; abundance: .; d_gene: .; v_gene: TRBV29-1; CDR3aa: CSVEGLAYEQYF; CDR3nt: TGCAGCGTTGAAGGACTAGCCTACGAGCAGTACTTC
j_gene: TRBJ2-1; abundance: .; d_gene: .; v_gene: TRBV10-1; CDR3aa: CASSELPGRKQFF; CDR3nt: TGCGCCAGCAGTGAGTTGCCGGGACGGAAGCAGTTCTTC
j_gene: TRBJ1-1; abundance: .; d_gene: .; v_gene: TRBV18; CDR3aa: CASSPYLGENTEAFF; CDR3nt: TGTGCCAGCTCACCCTACCTGGGCGAGAACACTGAAGCTTTCTTT
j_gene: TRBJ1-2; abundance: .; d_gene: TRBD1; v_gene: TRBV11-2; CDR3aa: CATPSGQGIYGYTF; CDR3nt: TGTGCCACCCCGTCGGGACAGGGGATCTATGGCTACACCTTC
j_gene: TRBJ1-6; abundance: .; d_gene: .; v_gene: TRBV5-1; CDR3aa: CASSLGRGDSPLHF; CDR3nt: TGCGCCAGCAGCCTGGGGAGGGGCGATTCACCCCTCCACTTT
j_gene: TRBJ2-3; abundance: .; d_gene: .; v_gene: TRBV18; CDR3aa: CASSPCLRRRDKKHTDTQYF; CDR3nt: TGTGCCAGCTCACCATGCCTCCGGCGGCGGGACAAAAAACACACAGATACGCAGTATTTT
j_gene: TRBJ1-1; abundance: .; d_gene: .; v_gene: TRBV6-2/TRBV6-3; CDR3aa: CASSAEANTEAFF; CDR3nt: TGTGCCAGCAGTGCGGAAGCTAACACTGAAGCTTTCTTT
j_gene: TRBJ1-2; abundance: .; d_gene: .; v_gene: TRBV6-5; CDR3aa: CASSYSQGPHGYTF; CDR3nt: TGTGCCAGCAGTTACTCGCAGGGGCCCCATGGCTACACCTTC
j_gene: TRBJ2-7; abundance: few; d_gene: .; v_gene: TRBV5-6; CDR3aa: CASSPAGQGAYEQYF; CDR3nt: TGTGCCAGCAGCCCGGCAGGGCAGGGCGCCTACGAGCAGTACTTC
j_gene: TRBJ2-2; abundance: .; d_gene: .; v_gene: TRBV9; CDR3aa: CAGSSGGTGELFF; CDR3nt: TGTGCCGGATCATCGGGCGGCACCGGGGAGCTGTTTTTT
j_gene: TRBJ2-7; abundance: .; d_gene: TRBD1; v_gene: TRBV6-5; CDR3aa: CASRLGQGFAYEQYF; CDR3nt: TGTGCCAGCAGACTAGGACAGGGGTTCGCTTACGAGCAGTACTTC
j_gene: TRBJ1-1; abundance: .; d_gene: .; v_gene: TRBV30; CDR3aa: CAWSLTGSTEAFF; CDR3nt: TGTGCCTGGAGCCTAACGGGGTCCACTGAAGCTTTCTTT
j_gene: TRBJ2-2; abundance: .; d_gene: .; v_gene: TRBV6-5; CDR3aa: CASRAMTGELFF; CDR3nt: TGTGCCAGCCGGGCGATGACCGGGGAGCTGTTTTTT
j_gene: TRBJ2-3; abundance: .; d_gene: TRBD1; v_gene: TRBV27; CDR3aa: CASTRQGEADTQYF; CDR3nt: TGTGCCAGCACCAGACAGGGGGAGGCAGATACGCAGTATTTT
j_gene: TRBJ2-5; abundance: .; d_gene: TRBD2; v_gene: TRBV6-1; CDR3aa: CASSEEGLAAETQYF; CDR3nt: TGTGCCAGCAGTGAAGAGGGACTAGCCGCAGAGACCCAGTACTTC
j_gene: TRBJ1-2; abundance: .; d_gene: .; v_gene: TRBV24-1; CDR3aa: CATSDPWEMGYTF; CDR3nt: TGTGCCACCAGTGACCCCTGGGAGATGGGCTACACCTTC
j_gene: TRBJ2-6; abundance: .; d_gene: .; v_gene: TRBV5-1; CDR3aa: CASSLLSGANVLTF; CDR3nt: TGCGCCAGCAGCTTGCTTAGTGGGGCCAACGTCCTGACTTTC
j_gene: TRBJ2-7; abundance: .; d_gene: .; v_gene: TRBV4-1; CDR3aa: CASSQGGGYSYEQYF; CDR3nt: TGCGCCAGCAGCCAAGGGGGCGGTTACTCCTACGAGCAGTACTTC
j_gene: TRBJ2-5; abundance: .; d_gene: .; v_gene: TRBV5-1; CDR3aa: CASSITPGIEETQYF; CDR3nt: TGCGCCAGCAGCATTACTCCGGGGATTGAAGAGACCCAGTACTTC
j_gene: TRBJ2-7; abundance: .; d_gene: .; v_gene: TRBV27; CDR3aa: CASRISGAEWTPFEQYF; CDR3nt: TGTGCCAGCAGAATTTCGGGGGCAGAATGGACCCCCTTCGAGCAGTACTTC